This TCR beta chain was sequenced for a study of tumor-infiltrating lymphocytes in primary liver carcinoma. About this clonotype itself: One junction end does not reproduce the germline sequence, and a read error may be involved.

Unsorted bulk tissue of roughly 18-31 mg yielded co-extracted RNA and DNA. From around 530 ng of total RNA, TCR beta-specific cDNA was reverse-transcribed using a constant-region primer. Three nested multiplex PCR rounds, a slightly modified ARM-PCR, produced the libraries for TCR beta. The study ran its first two PCR rounds for about 11 cycles each, using TRBV1-TRBV30 forward primers and a C-beta reverse primer. TCRdb re-derived calls from the multiplex PCR reads in MiXCR, one entry per CDR3 protein. The table includes roughly 78,000 distinct CDR3 sequences, over 70% detected once. This CDR3 spans 14 amino acids. The germline CDR1 and CDR2 sequences are SGHAT and FQNNGV.

Sequencing was performed on liver tumor tissue from sampling region 4. Subset reported: tumor region T4, right-lateral pole. The origin of this receptor is a woman aged 60-75 years with primary liver carcinoma and hepatitis B virus infection. The genes are TRBV11-2 and TRBJ2-7; TRBD2 aligns across 10 bases. CDR3 residues: CVSSPPSGTSEQSF. DNA of the CDR3: TGTGTCAGCAGCCCCCCTTCAGGGACTAGCGAGCAGTCCTTC.